The sequence of this T cell receptor (beta chain) was determined in a study of T cell responses to AZD1222 COVID-19 vaccine. The study's findings and limits: Close to half of spike-specific TCRs reportedly recognize unmutated variant regions.

The data were produced by immunoSEQ multiplex PCR, yet TCRdb's version contains in-frame clones alone and is incomplete. The sample yields about 150,000 clones, roughly nine tenths seen once. A word on this clone: Antigen specificity is unknown.

V was cut by 1 base and J by 5 bases, with 12 bases left in between. Germline CDR1 SEHNR, CDR2 FQNEAQ (reference sequence). This CDR3 is built from 14 residues. The rearrangement links TRBV7-9 to TRBJ2-7; D might be TRBD1 (6 bases). The clonotype comes from an adult who had recovered from COVID-19. The sample here was peripheral blood, taken after recovery from COVID-19. CDR3 region: CASSLGTGIHEQYF. In DNA form, the CDR3 reads TGTGCCAGCAGCTTAGGAACAGGGATCCACGAGCAGTACTTC.